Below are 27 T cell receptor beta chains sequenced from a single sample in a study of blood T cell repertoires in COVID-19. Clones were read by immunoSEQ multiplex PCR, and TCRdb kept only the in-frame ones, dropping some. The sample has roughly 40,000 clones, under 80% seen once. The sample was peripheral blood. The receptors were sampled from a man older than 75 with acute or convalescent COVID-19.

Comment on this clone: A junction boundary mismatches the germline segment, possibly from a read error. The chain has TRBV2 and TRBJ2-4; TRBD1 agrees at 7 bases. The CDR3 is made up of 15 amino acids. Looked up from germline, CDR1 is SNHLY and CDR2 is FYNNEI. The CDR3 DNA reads TGTGCCAGCGGTGACCGGGACAGCGTGTTAAACATTCAGTACTTC. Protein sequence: CASGDRDSVLNIQYF.

The CDR3 nucleotides read TGTGCCAGCAGTGCAAGACAGGGTGGAGAAAAACTGTTTTTT. Residues: CASSARQGGEKLFF. The V call is TRBV2, the J call TRBJ1-4; 7 bases are shared with TRBD1. The CDR3 totals 14 residues. The germline gives CDR1 SNHLY, CDR2 FYNNEI. V was clipped by 4 bases and J by 8 bases; unmatched bases: 7.

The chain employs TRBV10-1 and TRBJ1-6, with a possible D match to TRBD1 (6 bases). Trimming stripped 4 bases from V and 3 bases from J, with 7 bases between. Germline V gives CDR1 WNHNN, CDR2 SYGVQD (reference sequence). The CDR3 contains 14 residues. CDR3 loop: CASSGTVYNSPLHF. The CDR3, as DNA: TGCGCCAGCAGTGGGACAGTCTATAATTCACCCCTCCACTTT.

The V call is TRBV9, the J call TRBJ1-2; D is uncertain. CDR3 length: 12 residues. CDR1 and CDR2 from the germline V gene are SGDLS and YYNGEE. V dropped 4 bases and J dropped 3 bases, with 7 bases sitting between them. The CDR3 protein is CASSFPYYGYTF. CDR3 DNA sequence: TGTGCCAGCAGCTTCCCCTACTATGGCTACACCTTC. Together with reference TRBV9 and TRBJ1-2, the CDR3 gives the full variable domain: DSGVTQTPKHLITATGQRVTLRCSPRSGDLSVYWYQQSLDQGLQFLIQYYNGEERAKGNILERFSAQQFPDLHSELNLSSLELGDSALYFCASSFPYYGYTFGSGTRLTVV.

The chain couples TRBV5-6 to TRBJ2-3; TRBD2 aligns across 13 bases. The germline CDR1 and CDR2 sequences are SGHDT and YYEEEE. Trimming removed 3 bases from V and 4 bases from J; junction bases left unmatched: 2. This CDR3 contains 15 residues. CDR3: CASSSGTSGADTQYF. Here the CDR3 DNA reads TGTGCCAGCAGCTCCGGGACTAGCGGGGCAGATACGCAGTATTTT.

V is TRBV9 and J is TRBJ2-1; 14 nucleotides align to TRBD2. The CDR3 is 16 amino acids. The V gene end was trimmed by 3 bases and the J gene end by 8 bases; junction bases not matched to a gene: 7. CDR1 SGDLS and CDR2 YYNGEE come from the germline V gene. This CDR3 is CASSAGLAGGLDEQFF. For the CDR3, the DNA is TGTGCCAGCAGCGCTGGACTAGCGGGAGGCCTGGATGAGCAGTTCTTC. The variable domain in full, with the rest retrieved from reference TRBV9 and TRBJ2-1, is DSGVTQTPKHLITATGQRVTLRCSPRSGDLSVYWYQQSLDQGLQFLIQYYNGEERAKGNILERFSAQQFPDLHSELNLSSLELGDSALYFCASSAGLAGGLDEQFFGPGTRLTVL.

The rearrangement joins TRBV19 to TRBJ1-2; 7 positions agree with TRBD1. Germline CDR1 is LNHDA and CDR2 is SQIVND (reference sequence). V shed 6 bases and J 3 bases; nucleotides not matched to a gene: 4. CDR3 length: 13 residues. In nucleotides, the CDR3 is TGTGCCAGTAGGCATACAGGGGACTATGGCTACACCTTC. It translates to CASRHTGDYGYTF.

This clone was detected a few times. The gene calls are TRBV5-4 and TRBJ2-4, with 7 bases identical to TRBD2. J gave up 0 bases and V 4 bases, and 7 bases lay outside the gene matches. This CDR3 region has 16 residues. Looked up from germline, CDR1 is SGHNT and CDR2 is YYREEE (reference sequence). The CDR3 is CASSPGLEPAKNIQYF. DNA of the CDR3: TGTGCCAGCAGCCCCGGACTAGAGCCAGCCAAAAACATTCAGTACTTC.

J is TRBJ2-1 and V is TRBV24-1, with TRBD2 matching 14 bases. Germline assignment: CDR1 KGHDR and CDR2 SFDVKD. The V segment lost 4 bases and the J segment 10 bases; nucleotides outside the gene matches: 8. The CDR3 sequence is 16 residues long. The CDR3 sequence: CATSDRGLAGVLEQFF. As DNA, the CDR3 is TGTGCCACCAGTGACCGGGGACTAGCGGGAGTCCTGGAGCAGTTCTTC.

Here the CDR3 DNA reads TGTGCCAGCAGCCACAGGGACAGAATTAGCACAGATACGCAGTATTTT. As protein: CASSHRDRISTDTQYF. The rearrangement links TRBV7-8 to TRBJ2-3, with 7 bases fitting TRBD1. Trimming removed 5 bases from V and 0 bases from J; junction bases left unmatched: 8. The CDR3 contains 16 residues. From germline, CDR1 is SGHVS and CDR2 FQNEAQ.

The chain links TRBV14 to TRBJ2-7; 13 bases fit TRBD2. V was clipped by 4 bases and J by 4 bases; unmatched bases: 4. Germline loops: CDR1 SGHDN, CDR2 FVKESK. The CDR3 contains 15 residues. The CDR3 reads CASSPLAGGPYEQYF. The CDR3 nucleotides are TGTGCCAGCAGCCCACTAGCGGGAGGGCCGTACGAGCAGTACTTC.

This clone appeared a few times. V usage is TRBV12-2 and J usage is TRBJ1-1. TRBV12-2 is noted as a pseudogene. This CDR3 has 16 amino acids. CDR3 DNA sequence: TGTGCAAGTCGACCCACTGTTCGGGGAATGGATACTGAAGCTTTCTTT. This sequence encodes CASRPTVRGMDTEAFF.

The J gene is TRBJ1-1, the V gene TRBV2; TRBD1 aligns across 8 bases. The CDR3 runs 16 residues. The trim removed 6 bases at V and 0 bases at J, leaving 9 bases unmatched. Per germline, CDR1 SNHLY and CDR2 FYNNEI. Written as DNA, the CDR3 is TGTGCCAGCAGCGCAGGGACAGGAATTATGAACACTGAAGCTTTCTTT. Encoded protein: CASSAGTGIMNTEAFF. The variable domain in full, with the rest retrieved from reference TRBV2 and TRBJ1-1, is EPEVTQTPSHQVTQMGQEVILRCVPISNHLYFYWYRQILGQKVEFLVSFYNNEISEKSEIFDDQFSVERPDGSNFTLKIRSTKLEDSAMYFCASSAGTGIMNTEAFFGQGTRLTVV.

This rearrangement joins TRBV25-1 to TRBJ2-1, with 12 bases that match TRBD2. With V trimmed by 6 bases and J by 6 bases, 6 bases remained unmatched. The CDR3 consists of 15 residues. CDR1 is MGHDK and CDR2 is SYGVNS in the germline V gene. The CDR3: CASRKTSGRINEQFF. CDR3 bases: TGTGCCAGCAGGAAGACTAGCGGGAGAATCAATGAGCAGTTCTTC.

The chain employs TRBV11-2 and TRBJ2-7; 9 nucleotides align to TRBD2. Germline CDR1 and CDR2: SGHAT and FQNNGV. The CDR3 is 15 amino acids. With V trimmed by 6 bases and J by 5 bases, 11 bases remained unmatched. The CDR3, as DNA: TGTGCCAGCAGGCAGGTGCGGGGGGGTAACAACGAGCAGTACTTC. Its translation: CASRQVRGGNNEQYF.

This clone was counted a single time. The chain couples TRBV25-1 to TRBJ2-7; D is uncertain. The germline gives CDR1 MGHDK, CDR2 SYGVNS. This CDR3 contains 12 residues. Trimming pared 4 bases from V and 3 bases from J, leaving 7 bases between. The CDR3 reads CASSGELYEQYF. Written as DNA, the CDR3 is TGTGCCAGCAGTGGCGAACTCTACGAGCAGTACTTC.

CDR3 in amino acids: CASSLAVQGSGNTIYF. CDR3 sequence (DNA): TGTGCCAGCAGCTTAGCGGTACAGGGATCCGGAAACACCATATATTTT. The chain uses TRBV7-8 and TRBJ1-3, with D perhaps TRBD1 (6 bases). V lost 0 bases and J 4 bases, leaving 13 bases between the germline ends. The CDR3 extends over 16 amino acids. Germline assignment: CDR1 SGHVS and CDR2 FQNEAQ.

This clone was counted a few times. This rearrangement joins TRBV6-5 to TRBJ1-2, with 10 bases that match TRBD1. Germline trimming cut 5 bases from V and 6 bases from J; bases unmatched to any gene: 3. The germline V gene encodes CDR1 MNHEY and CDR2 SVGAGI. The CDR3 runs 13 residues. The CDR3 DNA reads TGTGCCAGCAGTCGGGACAGGGGTGATGGCTACACCTTC. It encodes CASSRDRGDGYTF.

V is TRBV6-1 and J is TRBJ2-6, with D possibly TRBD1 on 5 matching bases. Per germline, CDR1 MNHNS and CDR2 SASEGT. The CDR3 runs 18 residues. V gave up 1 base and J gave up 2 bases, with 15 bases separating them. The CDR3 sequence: CASSEGDSRVPGANVLTF. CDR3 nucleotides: TGTGCCAGCAGTGAAGGTGACAGCAGGGTTCCTGGGGCCAACGTCCTGACTTTC.

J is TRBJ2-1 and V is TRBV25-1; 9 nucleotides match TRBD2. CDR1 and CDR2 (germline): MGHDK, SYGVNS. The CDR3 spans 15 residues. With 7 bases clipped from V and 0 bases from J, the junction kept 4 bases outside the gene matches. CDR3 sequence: CASNLAGSSYNEQFF. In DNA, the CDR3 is TGTGCCAGCAATCTAGCGGGGAGCTCCTACAATGAGCAGTTCTTC. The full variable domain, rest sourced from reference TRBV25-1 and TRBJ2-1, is EADIYQTPRYLVIGTGKKITLECSQTMGHDKMYWYQQDPGMELHLIHYSYGVNSTEKGDLSSESTVSRIRTEHFPLTLESARPSHTSQYLCASNLAGSSYNEQFFGPGTRLTVL.

The DNA for the CDR3 is TGTGCCAGCAGCCCAACCCGCGGGGGAACCTACAATGAGCAGTTCTTC. This translates into CASSPTRGGTYNEQFF. The chain employs TRBV9 and TRBJ2-1; 7 bases align to TRBD2. Germline CDR1 and CDR2: SGDLS and YYNGEE. This CDR3 contains 16 residues. J gave up 2 bases and V 4 bases, and 9 bases lay outside the gene matches.

CDR3: CASSRQGTEAFF. CDR3 nucleotides: TGTGCCAGCAGTCGTCAGGGCACTGAAGCTTTCTTT. The chain uses TRBV6-6 and TRBJ1-1, with a weak D call TRBD1 (5 bases). Germline V lookup: CDR1 MNHNY, CDR2 SVGAGI (reference sequence). The CDR3 has 12 residues. V lost 5 bases and J lost 4, with 8 bases in between.

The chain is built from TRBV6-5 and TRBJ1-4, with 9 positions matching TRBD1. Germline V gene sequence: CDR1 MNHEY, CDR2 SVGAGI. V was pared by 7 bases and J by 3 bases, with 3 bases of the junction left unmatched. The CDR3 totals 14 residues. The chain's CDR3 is CASTGQGSNEKLFF. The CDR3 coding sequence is TGTGCCAGCACTGGACAGGGGTCTAATGAAAAACTGTTTTTT.

CDR3 amino acids: CASSVRGQGYNNEQFF. DNA of the CDR3: TGTGCCAGCAGCGTAAGGGGACAGGGGTACAACAATGAGCAGTTCTTC. This chain connects TRBV13 to TRBJ2-1; TRBD1 matches 10 bases. The germline V gene encodes CDR1 PRHDT and CDR2 FYEKMQ (reference sequence). V gave up 5 bases and J gave up 5 bases; unmatched junction bases: 9. CDR3 length equals 16 residues.

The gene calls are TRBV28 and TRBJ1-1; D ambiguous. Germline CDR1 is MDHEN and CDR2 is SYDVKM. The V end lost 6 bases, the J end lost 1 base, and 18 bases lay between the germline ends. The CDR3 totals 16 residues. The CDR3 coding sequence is TGTGCCAGCAGGCCCGAGGGAGGGAGGACGAACACTGAAGCTTTCTTT. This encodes CASRPEGGRTNTEAFF.

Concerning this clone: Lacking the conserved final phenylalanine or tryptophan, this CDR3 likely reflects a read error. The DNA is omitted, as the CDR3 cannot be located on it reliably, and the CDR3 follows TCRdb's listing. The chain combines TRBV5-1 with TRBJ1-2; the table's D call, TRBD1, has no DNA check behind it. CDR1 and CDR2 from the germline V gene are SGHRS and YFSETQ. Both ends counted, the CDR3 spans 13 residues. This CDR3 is CASSPGTGGYFTV.

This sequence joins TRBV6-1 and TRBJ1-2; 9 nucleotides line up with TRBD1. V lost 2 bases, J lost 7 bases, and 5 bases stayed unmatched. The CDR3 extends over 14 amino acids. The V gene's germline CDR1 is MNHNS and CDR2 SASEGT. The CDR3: CASSELDRGFGYTF. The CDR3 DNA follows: TGTGCCAGCAGTGAACTGGACAGGGGTTTTGGCTACACCTTC.